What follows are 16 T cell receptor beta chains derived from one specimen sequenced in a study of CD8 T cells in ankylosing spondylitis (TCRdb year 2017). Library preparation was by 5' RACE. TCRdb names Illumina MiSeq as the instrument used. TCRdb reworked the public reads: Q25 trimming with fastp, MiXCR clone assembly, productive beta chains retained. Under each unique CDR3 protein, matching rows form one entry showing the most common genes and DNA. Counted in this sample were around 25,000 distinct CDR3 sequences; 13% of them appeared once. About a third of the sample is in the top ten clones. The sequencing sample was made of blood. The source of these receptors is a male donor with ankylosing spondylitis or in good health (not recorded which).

In DNA form, the CDR3 reads TGCGCCAGCAGCCAAGATTTCGGACAGGGTAGGAATGAGCAGTTCTTC. As protein: CASSQDFGQGRNEQFF. J is TRBJ2-1 and V is TRBV4-3, with 8 bases aligning to TRBD1. The germline gives CDR1 LGHNA, CDR2 YSLEER. Trimming at V came to 0 bases and at J to 7 bases, leaving 8 bases not matched to a gene. The CDR3 is 16 amino acids.

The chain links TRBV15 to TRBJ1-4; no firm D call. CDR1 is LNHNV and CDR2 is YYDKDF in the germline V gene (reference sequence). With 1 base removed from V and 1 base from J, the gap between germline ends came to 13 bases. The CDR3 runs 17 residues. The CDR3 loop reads CATSRGSTSGTNEKLFF. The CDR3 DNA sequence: TGTGCCACCAGCAGAGGGTCGACGTCGGGAACTAATGAAAAACTGTTTTTT.

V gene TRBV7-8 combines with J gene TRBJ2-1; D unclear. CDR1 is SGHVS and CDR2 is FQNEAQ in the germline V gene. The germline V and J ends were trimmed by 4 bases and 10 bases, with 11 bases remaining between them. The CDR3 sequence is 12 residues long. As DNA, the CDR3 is TGTGCCAGCAGCTCACTACTAACCGAGCAGTTCTTC. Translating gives CASSSLLTEQFF.

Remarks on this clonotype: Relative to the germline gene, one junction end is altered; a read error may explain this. The CDR3 spells CASSPLSGNRGNEQFF. The DNA for the CDR3 is TGTGCCAGCAGCCCCCTTAGCGGGAACCGCGGCAATGAGCAGTTCTTT. The chain couples TRBV28 to TRBJ2-1; 8 bases line up with TRBD2. The germline V gene has CDR1 MDHEN and CDR2 SYDVKM. The CDR3 loop spans 16 amino acids.

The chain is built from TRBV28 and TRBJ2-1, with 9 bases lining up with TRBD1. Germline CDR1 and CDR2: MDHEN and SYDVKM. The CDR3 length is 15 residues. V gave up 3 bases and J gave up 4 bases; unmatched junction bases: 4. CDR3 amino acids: CASSLPGQGYNEQFF. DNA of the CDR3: TGTGCCAGCAGTTTGCCGGGACAGGGTTACAATGAGCAGTTCTTC.

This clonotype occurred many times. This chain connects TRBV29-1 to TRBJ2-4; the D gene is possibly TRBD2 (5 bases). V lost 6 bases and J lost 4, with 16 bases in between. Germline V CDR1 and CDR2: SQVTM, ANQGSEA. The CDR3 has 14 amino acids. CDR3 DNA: TGCAGCGTGGTTTTCGGGAACAGTAAAAACATTCAGTACTTC. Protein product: CSVVFGNSKNIQYF.

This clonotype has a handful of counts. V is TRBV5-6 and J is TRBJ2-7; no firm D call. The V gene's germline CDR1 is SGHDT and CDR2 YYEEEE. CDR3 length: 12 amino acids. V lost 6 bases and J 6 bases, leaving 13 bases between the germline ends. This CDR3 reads CASTSVDGEQYF. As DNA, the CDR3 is TGTGCCAGCACCTCGGTGGATGGCGAGCAGTACTTC. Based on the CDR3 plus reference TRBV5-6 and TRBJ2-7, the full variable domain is DAGVTQSPTHLIKTRGQQVTLRCSPKSGHDTVSWYQQALGQGPQFIFQYYEEEERQRGNFPDRFSGHQFPNYSSELNVNALLLGDSALYLCASTSVDGEQYFGPGTRLTVT.

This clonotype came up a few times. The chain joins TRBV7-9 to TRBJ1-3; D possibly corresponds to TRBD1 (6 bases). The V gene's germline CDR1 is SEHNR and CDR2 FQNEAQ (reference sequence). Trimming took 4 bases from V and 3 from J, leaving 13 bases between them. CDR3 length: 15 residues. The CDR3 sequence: CASSSSGTNGNTIYF. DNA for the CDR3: TGTGCCAGCAGCTCCTCCGGGACAAATGGAAACACCATATATTTT.

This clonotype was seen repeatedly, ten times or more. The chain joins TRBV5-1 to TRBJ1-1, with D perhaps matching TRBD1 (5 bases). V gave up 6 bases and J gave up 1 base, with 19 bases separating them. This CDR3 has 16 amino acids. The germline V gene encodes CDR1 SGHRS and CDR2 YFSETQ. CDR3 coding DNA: TGCGCCAGCAAGGGGCGCGATTCCCCACGGAACACTGAAGCTTTCTTT. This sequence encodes CASKGRDSPRNTEAFF.

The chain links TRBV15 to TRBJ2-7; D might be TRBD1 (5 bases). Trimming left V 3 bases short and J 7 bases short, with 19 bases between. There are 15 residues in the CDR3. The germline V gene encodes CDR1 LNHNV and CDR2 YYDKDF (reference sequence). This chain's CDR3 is CATSRARTPTVEQYV. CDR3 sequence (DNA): TGTGCCACCAGCAGGGCCCGGACACCTACGGTGGAGCAGTACGTC.

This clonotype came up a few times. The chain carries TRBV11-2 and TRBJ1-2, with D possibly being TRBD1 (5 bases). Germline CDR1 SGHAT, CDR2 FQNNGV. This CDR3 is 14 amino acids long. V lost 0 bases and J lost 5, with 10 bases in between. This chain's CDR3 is CASSLDGARYGYTF. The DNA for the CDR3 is TGTGCCAGCAGCTTAGATGGGGCCCGTTATGGCTACACCTTC.

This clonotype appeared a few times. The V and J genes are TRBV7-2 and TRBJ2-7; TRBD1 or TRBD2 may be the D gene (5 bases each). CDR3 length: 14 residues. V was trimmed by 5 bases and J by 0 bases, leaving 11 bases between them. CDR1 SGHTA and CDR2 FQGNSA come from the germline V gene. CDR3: CASSPGPGSYEQYF. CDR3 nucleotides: TGTGCCAGCAGCCCGGGACCGGGCTCCTACGAGCAGTACTTC. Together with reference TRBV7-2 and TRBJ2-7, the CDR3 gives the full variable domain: GAGVSQSPSNKVTEKGKDVELRCDPISGHTALYWYRQSLGQGLEFLIYFQGNSAPDKSGLPSDRFSAERTGGSVSTLTIQRTQQEDSAVYLCASSPGPGSYEQYFGPGTRLTVT.

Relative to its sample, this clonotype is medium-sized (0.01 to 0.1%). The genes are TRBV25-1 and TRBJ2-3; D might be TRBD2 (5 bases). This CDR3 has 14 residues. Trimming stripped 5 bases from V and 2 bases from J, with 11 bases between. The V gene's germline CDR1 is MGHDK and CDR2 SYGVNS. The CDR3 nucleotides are TGTGCCAGCAGTACCCACCGGGACACAGATACGCAGTATTTT. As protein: CASSTHRDTDTQYF.

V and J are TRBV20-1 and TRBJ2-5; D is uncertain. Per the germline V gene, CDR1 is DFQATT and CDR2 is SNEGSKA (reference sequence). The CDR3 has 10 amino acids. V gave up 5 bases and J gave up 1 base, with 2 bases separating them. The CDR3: CSAGQETQYF. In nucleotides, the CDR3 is TGCAGTGCTGGCCAAGAGACCCAGTACTTC.

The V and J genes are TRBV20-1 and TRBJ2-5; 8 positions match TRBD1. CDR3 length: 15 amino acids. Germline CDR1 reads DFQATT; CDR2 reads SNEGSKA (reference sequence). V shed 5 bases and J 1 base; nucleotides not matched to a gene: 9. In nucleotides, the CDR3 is TGCAGTGCTCCAGAAGGGGACAGGCTCCAAGAGACCCAGTACTTC. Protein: CSAPEGDRLQETQYF.

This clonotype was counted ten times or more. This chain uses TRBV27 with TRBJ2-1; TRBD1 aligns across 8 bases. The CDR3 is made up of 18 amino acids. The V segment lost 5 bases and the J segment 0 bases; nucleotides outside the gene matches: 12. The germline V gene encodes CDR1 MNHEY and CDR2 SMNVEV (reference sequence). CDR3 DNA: TGTGCCAGCAGTGGAACGCTCGGACAGGGTGGCTCCTACAATGAGCAGTTCTTC. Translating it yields CASSGTLGQGGSYNEQFF.